These 2 T cell receptor beta chains originate from one sample sequenced in a study of T cells in tumors after PD-1 blockade (dated by TCRdb to the late 2010s). The library came from the immunoSEQ multiplex PCR assay. TCRdb stores this immuneACCESS table with in-frame sequences only. Part of the clones is absent; in the studies checked, under half of the shortfall reflects unresolved V genes, and no reason is known for the rest. In all, the sample holds approximately 50,000 clones, and 70% to 85% of those were seen once. Together, the top ten hold 8.7% of the sample. The material sequenced was PBMCs, taken before anti-PD-1 therapy. These receptors all come from a human donor with advanced basal cell or squamous cell carcinoma (not recorded which).

V gene TRBV18 combines with J gene TRBJ1-2; TRBD1 aligns across 9 bases. Germline-derived CDR1 and CDR2 are KGHSH and LQKENI. J was trimmed by 2 bases and V by 2 bases; bases with no gene match: 9. This CDR3 is built from 17 residues. CDR3 nucleotides: TGTGCCAGCTCACCAGAGAGAATCACAGGGGGCAACTATGGCTACACCTTC. Its protein product is CASSPERITGGNYGYTF.

The V and J genes are TRBV18 and TRBJ1-2; unclear D gene. Germline-derived CDR1 and CDR2 are KGHSH and LQKENI. The V end lost 5 bases, the J end lost 5 bases, and 9 bases lay between the germline ends. The length of the CDR3 is 12 residues. The CDR3 spells CASSSDRYGYTF. CDR3 sequence (DNA): TGTGCCAGCTCATCGGACCGATATGGCTACACCTTC.